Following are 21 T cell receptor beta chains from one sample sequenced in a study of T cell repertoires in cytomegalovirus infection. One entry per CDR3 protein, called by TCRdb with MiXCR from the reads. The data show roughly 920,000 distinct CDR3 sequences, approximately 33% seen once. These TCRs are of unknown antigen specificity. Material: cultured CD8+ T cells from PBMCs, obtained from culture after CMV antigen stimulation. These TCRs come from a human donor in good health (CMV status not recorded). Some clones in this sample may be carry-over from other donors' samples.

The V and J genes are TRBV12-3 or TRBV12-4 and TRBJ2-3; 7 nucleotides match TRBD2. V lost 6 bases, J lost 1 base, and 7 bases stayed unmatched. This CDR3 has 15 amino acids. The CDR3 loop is CASSPDAGGTDTQYF. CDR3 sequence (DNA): TGTGCCAGCAGCCCCGATGCGGGGGGCACAGATACGCAGTATTTT.

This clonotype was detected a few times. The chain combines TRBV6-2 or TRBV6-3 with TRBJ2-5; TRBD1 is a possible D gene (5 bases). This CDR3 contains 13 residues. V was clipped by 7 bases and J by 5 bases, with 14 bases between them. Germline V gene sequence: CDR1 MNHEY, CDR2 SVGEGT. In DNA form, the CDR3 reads TGTGCCAGCACCAAGGGCCGACAGGAGACCCAGTACTTC. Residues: CASTKGRQETQYF.

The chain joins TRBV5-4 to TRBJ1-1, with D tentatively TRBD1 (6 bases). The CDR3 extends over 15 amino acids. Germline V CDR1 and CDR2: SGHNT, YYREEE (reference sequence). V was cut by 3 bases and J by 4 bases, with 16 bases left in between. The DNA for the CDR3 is TGTGCCAGCAGCTCACTCGGGGGGCTCGGCACTGAAGCTTTCTTT. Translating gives CASSSLGGLGTEAFF. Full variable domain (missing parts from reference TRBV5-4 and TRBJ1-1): ETGVTQSPTHLIKTRGQQVTLRCSSQSGHNTVSWYQQALGQGPQFIFQYYREEENGRGNFPPRFSGLQFPNYSSELNVNALELDDSALYLCASSSLGGLGTEAFFGQGTRLTVV.

The CDR3 DNA follows: TGTGCCAGCAGACGCACCGGGACAGGGGTACTAGCGGCACACCAAGAGACCCAGTACTTC. Encoded protein: CASRRTGTGVLAAHQETQYF. V and J are TRBV7-8 and TRBJ2-5; TRBD1 matches 10 bases. V was clipped by 6 bases and J by 0 bases; unmatched bases: 19. The CDR3 has 20 residues. Germline CDR1 and CDR2: SGHVS and FQNEAQ. The full variable domain, rest sourced from reference TRBV7-8 and TRBJ2-5, is GAGVSQSPRYKVAKRGQDVALRCDPISGHVSLFWYQQALGQGPEFLTYFQNEAQLDKSGLPSDRFFAERPEGSVSTLKIQRTQQEDSAVYLCASRRTGTGVLAAHQETQYFGPGTRLLVL.

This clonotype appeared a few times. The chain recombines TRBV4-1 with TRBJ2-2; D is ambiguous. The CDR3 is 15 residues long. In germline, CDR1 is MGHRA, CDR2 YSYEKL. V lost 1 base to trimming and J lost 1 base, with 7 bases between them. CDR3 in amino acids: CASSQVGGNTGELFF. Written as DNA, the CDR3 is TGCGCCAGCAGCCAAGTAGGCGGGAACACCGGGGAGCTGTTTTTT.

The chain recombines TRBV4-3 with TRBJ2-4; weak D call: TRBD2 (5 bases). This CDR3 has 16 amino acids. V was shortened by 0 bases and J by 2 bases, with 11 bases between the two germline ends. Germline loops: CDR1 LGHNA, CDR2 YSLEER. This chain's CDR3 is CASSQDTGLTKNIQYF. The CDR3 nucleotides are TGCGCCAGCAGCCAAGATACCGGACTCACCAAAAACATTCAGTACTTC.

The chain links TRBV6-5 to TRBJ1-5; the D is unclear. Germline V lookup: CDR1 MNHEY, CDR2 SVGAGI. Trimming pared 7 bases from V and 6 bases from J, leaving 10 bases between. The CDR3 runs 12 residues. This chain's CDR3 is CASNQICQPQHF. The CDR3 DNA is TGTGCCAGCAATCAAATTTGTCAGCCCCAGCATTTT.

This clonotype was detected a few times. The CDR3 reads CASMKANVLTF. The DNA for the CDR3 is TGTGCCAGCATGAAGGCCAACGTCCTGACTTTC. The rearrangement links TRBV27 to TRBJ2-6; no firm D call. The CDR3 covers 11 residues. The V end was cut by 7 bases, the J end by 6 bases, with 4 bases between. Per germline, CDR1 MNHEY and CDR2 SMNVEV (reference sequence).

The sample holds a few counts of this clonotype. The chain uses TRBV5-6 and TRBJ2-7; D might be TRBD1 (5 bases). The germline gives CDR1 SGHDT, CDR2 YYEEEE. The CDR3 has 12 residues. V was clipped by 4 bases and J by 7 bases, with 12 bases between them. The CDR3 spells CASSRGSREQYV. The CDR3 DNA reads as TGTGCCAGCAGCAGGGGCTCTAGGGAGCAGTACGTC.

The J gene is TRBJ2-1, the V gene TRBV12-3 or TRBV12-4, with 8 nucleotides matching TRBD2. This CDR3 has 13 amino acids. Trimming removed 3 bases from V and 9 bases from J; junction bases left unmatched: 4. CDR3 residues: CASSFGGEIEQFF. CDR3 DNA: TGTGCCAGCAGTTTCGGGGGGGAAATTGAGCAGTTCTTC.

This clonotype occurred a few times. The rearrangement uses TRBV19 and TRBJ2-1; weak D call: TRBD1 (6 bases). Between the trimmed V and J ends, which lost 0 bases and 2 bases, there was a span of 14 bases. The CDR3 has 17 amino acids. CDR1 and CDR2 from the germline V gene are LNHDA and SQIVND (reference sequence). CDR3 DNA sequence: TGTGCCAGTAGTATAGATTGGACAGTCGCGACCTACAATGAGCAGTTCTTC. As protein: CASSIDWTVATYNEQFF.

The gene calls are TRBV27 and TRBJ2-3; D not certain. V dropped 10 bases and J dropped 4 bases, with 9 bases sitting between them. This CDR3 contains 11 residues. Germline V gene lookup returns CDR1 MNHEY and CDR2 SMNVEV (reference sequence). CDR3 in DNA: TGTGCCACCTCTAAGGCAGATACGCAGTATTTT. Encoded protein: CATSKADTQYF.

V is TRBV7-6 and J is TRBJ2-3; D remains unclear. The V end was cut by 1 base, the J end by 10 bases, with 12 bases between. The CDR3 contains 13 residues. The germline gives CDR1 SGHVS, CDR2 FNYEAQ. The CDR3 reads CASSLEVVPPQYF. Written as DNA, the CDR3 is TGTGCCAGCAGCTTAGAGGTAGTCCCTCCGCAGTATTTT.

As DNA, the CDR3 is TGTGCCAGCAGCTTAAGGGCAGGGGGAGGAGATGAAAAACTGTTTTTT. Amino acid sequence: CASSLRAGGGDEKLFF. The gene calls are TRBV7-8 and TRBJ1-4; TRBD1 agrees at 7 bases. The junction had 9 bases not matched to a gene; V was cut back by 2 bases and J by 6 bases. The CDR3 extends over 16 amino acids. Germline V lookup: CDR1 SGHVS, CDR2 FQNEAQ.

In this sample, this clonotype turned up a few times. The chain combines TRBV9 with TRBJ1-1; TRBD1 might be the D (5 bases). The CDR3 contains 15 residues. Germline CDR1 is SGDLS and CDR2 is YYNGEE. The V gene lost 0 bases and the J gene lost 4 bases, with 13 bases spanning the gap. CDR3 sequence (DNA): TGTGCCAGCAGCGTAGGATCAGGGTTGGGCACTGAAGCTTTCTTT. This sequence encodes CASSVGSGLGTEAFF.

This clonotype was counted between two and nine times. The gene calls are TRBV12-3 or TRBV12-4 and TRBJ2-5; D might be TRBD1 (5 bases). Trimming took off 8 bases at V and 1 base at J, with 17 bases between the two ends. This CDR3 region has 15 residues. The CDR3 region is CASLWGGALQETQYF. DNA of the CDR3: TGTGCCAGCCTTTGGGGTGGGGCACTCCAAGAGACCCAGTACTTC.

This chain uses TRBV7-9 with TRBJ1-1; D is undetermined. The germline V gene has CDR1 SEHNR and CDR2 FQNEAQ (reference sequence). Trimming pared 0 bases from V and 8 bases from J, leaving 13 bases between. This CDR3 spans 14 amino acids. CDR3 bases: TGTGCCAGCAGCTTAGCGACCATTCGGGTGGAAGCTTTCTTT. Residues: CASSLATIRVEAFF. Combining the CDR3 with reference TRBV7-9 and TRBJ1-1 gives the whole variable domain DTGVSQNPRHKITKRGQNVTFRCDPISEHNRLYWYRQTLGQGPEFLTYFQNEAQLEKSRLLSDRFSAERPKGSFSTLEIQRTEQGDSAMYLCASSLATIRVEAFFGQGTRLTVV.

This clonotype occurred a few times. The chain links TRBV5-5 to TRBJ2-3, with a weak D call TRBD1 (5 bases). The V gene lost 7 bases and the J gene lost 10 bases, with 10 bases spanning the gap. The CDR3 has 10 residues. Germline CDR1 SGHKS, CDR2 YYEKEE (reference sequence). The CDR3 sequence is CASQGLAQYF. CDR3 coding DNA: TGTGCCAGCCAGGGCTTGGCGCAGTATTTT. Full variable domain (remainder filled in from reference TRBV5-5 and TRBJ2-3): DAGVTQSPTHLIKTRGQQVTLRCSPISGHKSVSWYQQVLGQGPQFIFQYYEKEERGRGNFPDRFSARQFPNYSSELNVNALLLGDSALYLCASQGLAQYFGPGTRLTVL.

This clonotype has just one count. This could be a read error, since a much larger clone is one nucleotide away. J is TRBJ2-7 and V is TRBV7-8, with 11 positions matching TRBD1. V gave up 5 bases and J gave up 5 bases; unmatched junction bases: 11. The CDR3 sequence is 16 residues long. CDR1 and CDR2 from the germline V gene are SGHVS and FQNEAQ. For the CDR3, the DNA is TGTGCCAGCAGCCACACATCCCCGGGACAGGGGGACGAGCAGTACGTC. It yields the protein CASSHTSPGQGDEQYV.

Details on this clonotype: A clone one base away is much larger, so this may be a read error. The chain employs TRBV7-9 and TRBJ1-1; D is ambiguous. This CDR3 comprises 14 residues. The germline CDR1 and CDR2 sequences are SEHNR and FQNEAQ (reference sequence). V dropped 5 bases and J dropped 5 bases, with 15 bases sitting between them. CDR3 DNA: TGTGCCAGCAGCCGAGGGCCAGGACGGACTGAAGCTTTCTTT. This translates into CASSRGPGRTEAFF.

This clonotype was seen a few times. In nucleotides, the CDR3 is TGTGCCAGCAGCGTAGATCGGCTAGGGGGGAACTATGGCTACACCTTC. Its protein is CASSVDRLGGNYGYTF. The chain joins TRBV9 to TRBJ1-2, with a tentative D call TRBD1 (6 bases). This CDR3 is 16 amino acids long. V was cut by 0 bases and J by 2 bases, with 14 bases left in between. Per the germline V gene, CDR1 is SGDLS and CDR2 is YYNGEE.